This TCR beta chain was sequenced in a study of OX40 agonist ivuxolimab in advanced cancers. The table came from immunoSEQ multiplex PCR; TCRdb's copy has only in-frame clones and leaves some out. This table holds under 50,000 clones, 60% to 85% found once. General study points: In general, CD8+ T cells held more expanded clones than CD4+ did, on average. The work left the antigen specificity of expanded peripheral T cells undetermined. Relatively little clonal expansion, among the lowest observed, appeared in partial responders at 0.1-3.0 mg/kg.

Germline loops: CDR1 MDHEN, CDR2 SYDVKM. This CDR3 has 13 amino acids. V lost 6 bases, J lost 5 bases, and 13 bases lay in between. Autoimmune disease history or systemic immunosuppression was exclusionary. Concerning this clone: The antigen remains undetermined.

This TCR was recovered from an adult with an advanced solid tumor such as melanoma, head and neck, liver or kidney cancer. The material sequenced was CD4+ or CD8+ T cells sorted from blood, taken in a trial of the OX40 agonist ivuxolimab. The V and J genes are TRBV28 and TRBJ1-1; TRBD1 might be the D (5 bases). The CDR3 region has the DNA TGTGCCAGCAGCTCGACAGATGGGACTGAAGCTTTCTTT. Encoded protein: CASSSTDGTEAFF.